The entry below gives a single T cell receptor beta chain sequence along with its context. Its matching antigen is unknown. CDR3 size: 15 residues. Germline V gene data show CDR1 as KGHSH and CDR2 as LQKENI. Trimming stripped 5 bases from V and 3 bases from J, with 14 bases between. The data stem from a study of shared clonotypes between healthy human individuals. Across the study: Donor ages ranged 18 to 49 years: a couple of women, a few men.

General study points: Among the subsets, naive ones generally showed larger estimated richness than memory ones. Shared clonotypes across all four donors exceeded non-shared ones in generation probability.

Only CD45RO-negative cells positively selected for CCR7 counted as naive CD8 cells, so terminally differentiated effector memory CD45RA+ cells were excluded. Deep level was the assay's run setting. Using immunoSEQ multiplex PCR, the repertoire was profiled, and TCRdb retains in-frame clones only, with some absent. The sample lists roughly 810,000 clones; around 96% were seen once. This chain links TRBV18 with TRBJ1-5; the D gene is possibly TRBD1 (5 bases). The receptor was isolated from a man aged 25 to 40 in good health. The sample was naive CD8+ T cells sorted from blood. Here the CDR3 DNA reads TGTGCCAGCTCAAGTAGGCCGACAGCCAATCAGCCCCAGCATTTT. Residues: CASSSRPTANQPQHF.